The entry below describes one T cell receptor beta chain. Original methodology: Cell counts per sample came from amplifying reference gene primers. The assay was immunoSEQ multiplex PCR, and TCRdb's table has in-frame clones only and misses some. The DNA was the basis for D and trimming; V, J and clone size are from that table. Altogether roughly 400,000 clones are present, about 89% being singletons, with the ten largest covering about 2.5%. The Seattle site enrolled patients during active infection and followed them longitudinally. The data were obtained in a study of blood T cell repertoires in COVID-19. Study-level background: Sources were T cells, B-cell-depleted T cells, or PBMCs; the material itself was cDNA or gDNA.

Germline values: CDR1 DFQATT, CDR2 SNEGSKA (reference sequence). V lost 3 bases to trimming and J lost 5 bases, with 13 bases between them. CDR3 length equals 13 residues. This clonotype originated in a woman in her sixties or seventies with COVID-19, enrolled during active disease. This sequence joins TRBV20-1 and TRBJ2-5, with a tentative D call TRBD2 (5 bases). The sample taken for sequencing was peripheral blood. CDR3 amino acids: CSASSSLEETQYF. As DNA, the CDR3 is TGCAGTGCTAGTTCTAGCCTGGAGGAGACCCAGTACTTC.